This T cell receptor (beta chain) was sequenced in a study of shared clonotypes between healthy human individuals (dated by TCRdb to 2020 to 2021). In the study overall: A couple of women and a few men aged 18 to 49 years were included in the cohort. For each donor, CD4 naive and CD4 memory were each given three plates, CD8 naive was given two plates, and CD8 memory was given one plate. To estimate repertoire size and how much clonotype sharing occurs between individuals, the study deeply sequenced the blood TCR repertoires of five healthy adults. To increase sequencing depth and limit assay-specific biases, TCR repertoire library preparation and sequencing were carried out by different laboratories using diverse techniques. Per donor, leukapheresis produced somewhere between about 0.94 and 9.5 billion PBMCs. Broad study findings and their caveats: Sampling was limited to blood, and TCR repertoires in tissue likely differ from TCR repertoires in blood. Sharing across several donors was observed for approximately 4.6% of naive CD4, around 3.5% of naive CD8, about 2.3% of memory CD4, and about 0.38% of memory CD8 clonotypes. Compared with non-shared clonotypes, clonotypes shared by all four sorted-subset donors had higher generation probabilities. Even with the large sequencing depth, rarefaction of the sorted-subset datasets indicated that sequencing was incomplete. Because the study included only a small number of donors, the genetic and exposure-history diversity represented was limited. Pairwise subsampling led to the expectation that sequencing depth would affect the degree of clonotype sharing among donors. Estimated clonotype richness was generally larger for naive than for memory subsets.

Using the deep immunoSEQ assay, multiplex PCR amplified TCR CDR3 regions from genomic DNA. Extracted genomic DNA from each cell subset was spread evenly across all wells of several immunoSEQ 96-well plates, with each plate serving as a replicate. For sorted subsets, approximately 210 ng genomic DNA, equal to tens of thousands of T cell genomes, was loaded into each replicate PCR. Purified libraries were quantified with a Qubit 3.0 fluorometer, sized on a Bioanalyzer 2100, and re-quantified with the KAPA Library Quantification kit. Each immunoSEQ 96-well plate was sequenced on its own single-read 150-cycle Illumina NextSeq 550 flow cell. The study's own analysis went as follows. Because the immunoSEQ output held only junctional sequences and lacked quality scores, the filtering could not match the filtering applied to full-length reads. To assign V/J genes and CDR3, sequences were annotated against IMGT germline references using PyIR, a Python wrapper for IgBLAST v1.9. Any read was removed if the V/J assignment was weak (E-value above 1e-6), the CDR3 was missing, or the read contained stop codons, out-of-frame junctions, or ambiguous translated residues. V3J clonotypes were defined as sequences sharing an identical inferred V gene, J gene, and CDR3 amino acid sequence. Percentage overlap between repertoires was computed as shared unique clonotypes divided by the size of the smaller repertoire. RTK rarefaction, the Chao1 estimator, and Recon v2.1 estimates of unobserved clonotypes were used to assess repertoire richness. Generation probabilities for all TCRbeta clonotypes obtained by the gDNA method from a handful of donors were computed using OLGA. Drawn from immuneACCESS, this table holds only the in-frame rearrangements with V and J called that TCRdb kept. Clones are partly lost; checked studies trace under half to an unresolved V gene and leave the rest unexplained. V, J and clone size are those of that table, while D and trimming were read from the DNA. This sample lists 1,400,000 or so clones; approximately 98.5% were detected once. The ten largest clonotypes hold 0.36% of the sample.

Regarding this clone: Which antigen it targets is not known. There are no base qualities to consult, and no much larger clone falls within one base. Additional DNA sequences in this sample encode the identical CDR3.

The donors were healthy, HIV-negative adults who had no recently reported acute infections or vaccinations. Only Caucasian adults living in Nashville, Tennessee, USA were represented among the donors. CD4+ T cells were enriched by magnetic negative selection, after which naive cells were positively selected on CD45RA and the negative fraction was taken as the memory subset. After blood collection by leukapheresis, PBMCs were isolated using Ficoll-Histopaque density gradient centrifugation and then cryopreserved in the vapor phase of liquid nitrogen. Analytical flow cytometry was used to check the purity and quantity of each magnetically sorted T cell population. Each sorted fraction had its genomic DNA isolated and then quantified by UV absorbance on a Nanodrop 2000c. This clonotype was obtained from a man younger than 45 in good health. Sequencing used naive CD4+ T cells sorted from blood. The sample's cell subset or site label is to be understood as: CD45RA+ positively selected.

The DNA sequence reads TGTGCCAGCCGGGGCACAGATACGCAGTATTTT. This sequence encodes CASRGTDTQYF. The rearranged chain carries TRBV28 and TRBJ2-3; the D gene assignment is ambiguous. The CDR3 runs 11 residues from the cysteine to the phenylalanine. Just CDR3 DNA is preserved here, 33 bases in frame from base 1. The V end loses 8 bases and the J end loses 1 base, and a stretch of 4 bases separates them. In the germline V gene, CDR1 corresponds to MDHEN and CDR2 to SYDVKM.